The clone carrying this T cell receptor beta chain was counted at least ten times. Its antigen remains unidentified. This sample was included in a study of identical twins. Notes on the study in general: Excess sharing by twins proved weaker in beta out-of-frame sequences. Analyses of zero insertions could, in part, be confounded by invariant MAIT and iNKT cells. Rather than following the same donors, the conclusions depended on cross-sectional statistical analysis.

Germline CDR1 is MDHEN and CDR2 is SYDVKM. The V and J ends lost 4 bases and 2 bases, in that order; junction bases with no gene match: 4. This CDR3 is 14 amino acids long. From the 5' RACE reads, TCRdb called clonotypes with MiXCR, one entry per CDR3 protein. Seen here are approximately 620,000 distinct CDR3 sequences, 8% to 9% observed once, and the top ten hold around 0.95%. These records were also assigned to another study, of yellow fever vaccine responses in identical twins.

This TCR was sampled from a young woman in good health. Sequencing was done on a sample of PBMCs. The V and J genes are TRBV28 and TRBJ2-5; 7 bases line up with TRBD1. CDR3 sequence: CASSSPGQQETQYF. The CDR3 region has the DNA TGTGCCAGCAGTTCCCCGGGACAGCAAGAGACCCAGTACTTC.